The present T cell receptor beta chain was sequenced within a study of CD4 T cells in relation to SARS-CoV-2 and coronaviruses. Study-wide context: Crossreactive spike epitopes shared across donors were mapped to their HLA restriction.

V gave up 7 bases and J gave up 0 bases, with 9 bases separating them. Germline CDR1 reads ENHRY; CDR2 reads SYGVKD. This CDR3 contains 13 residues. Deep TCR-beta sequencing used DNA from uncultured naive and memory CD4+ T cells. The method was immunoSEQ multiplex PCR; TCRdb's version includes in-frame clones alone and lacks a portion of them. The sample has 65,000 or so clones, about 89% seen once. Before the COVID-19 pandemic, during about 2010-2018, CD4+ T cells were taken from unexposed donors. Naive and memory CD4+ T cells came from enriched cryopreserved PBMCs. The TCR sequence derives from a human donor in good health. Input material: memory CD4+ T cells from PBMCs. This chain connects TRBV10-3 to TRBJ1-2; tentatively, D is TRBD1 (5 bases). The DNA of the CDR3 is TGTGCCATCATGGAGGGGACTAACTATGGCTACACCTTC. Translating gives CAIMEGTNYGYTF.